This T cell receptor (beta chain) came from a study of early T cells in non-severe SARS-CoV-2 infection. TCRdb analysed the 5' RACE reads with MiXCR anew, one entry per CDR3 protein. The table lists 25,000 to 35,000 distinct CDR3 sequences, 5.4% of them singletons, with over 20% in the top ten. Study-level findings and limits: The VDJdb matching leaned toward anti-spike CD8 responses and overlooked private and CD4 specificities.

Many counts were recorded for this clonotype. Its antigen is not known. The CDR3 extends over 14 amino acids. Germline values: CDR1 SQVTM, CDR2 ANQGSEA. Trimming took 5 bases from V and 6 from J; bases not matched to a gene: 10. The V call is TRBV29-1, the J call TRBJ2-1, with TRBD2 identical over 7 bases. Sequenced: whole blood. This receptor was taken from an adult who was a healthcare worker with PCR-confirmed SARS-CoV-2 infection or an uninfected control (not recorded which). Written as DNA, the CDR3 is TGCAGCGTTTACTGGACTAGGGCTGTCAATGAGCAGTTCTTC. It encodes CSVYWTRAVNEQFF.